Shown below are 29 T cell receptor beta chains from a single sample sequenced in a study of blood T cell repertoires in COVID-19. Assay: immunoSEQ multiplex PCR; the TCRdb copy retains only in-frame clones and omits some. The sample yields 200,000 or so clones, around four fifths seen once. Sequenced input: peripheral blood. Receptor source: a woman in her thirties with acute or convalescent COVID-19.

The CDR3 region is CASTAWGDHSADTQYF. The CDR3 DNA reads TGTGCCAGCACCGCCTGGGGGGACCACTCTGCAGATACGCAGTATTTT. The rearrangement links TRBV27 to TRBJ2-3; possible D gene TRBD2, 6 bases. This CDR3 contains 16 residues. Germline assignment: CDR1 MNHEY and CDR2 SMNVEV (reference sequence). V was cut by 7 bases and J by 4 bases, with 21 bases left in between.

This clone was detected only a few times. The gene calls are TRBV5-4 and TRBJ2-6, with a possible D match to TRBD1 (5 bases). This CDR3 contains 17 residues. V lost 4 bases, J lost 3 bases, and 17 bases lay in between. CDR1 and CDR2 from the germline V gene are SGHNT and YYREEE (reference sequence). The CDR3 sequence: CASSDEPTVFGANVLTF. In DNA, the CDR3 is TGTGCCAGCAGCGATGAGCCGACAGTCTTTGGGGCCAACGTCCTGACTTTC.

The rearrangement uses TRBV2 and TRBJ2-1, with unresolved D. Deletions cut 5 bases from V and 0 bases from J, with 5 bases between. The CDR3 sequence is 13 residues long. Germline assignment: CDR1 SNHLY and CDR2 FYNNEI. The CDR3 sequence: CASSYSSYNEQFF. The CDR3 DNA reads TGTGCCAGCAGTTACAGCTCCTACAATGAGCAGTTCTTC. Full variable domain (missing parts from reference TRBV2 and TRBJ2-1): EPEVTQTPSHQVTQMGQEVILRCVPISNHLYFYWYRQILGQKVEFLVSFYNNEISEKSEIFDDQFSVERPDGSNFTLKIRSTKLEDSAMYFCASSYSSYNEQFFGPGTRLTVL.

This sequence joins TRBV13 and TRBJ1-2, with no clear D. This CDR3 spans 12 amino acids. The germline V gene encodes CDR1 PRHDT and CDR2 FYEKMQ (reference sequence). Trimming shortened V by 5 bases and J by 7 bases, and 11 bases separated the two germline ends. Written as DNA, the CDR3 is TGTGCCAGCAGCCTGAGCGGGATTGGCTACACCTTC. The encoded protein is CASSLSGIGYTF.

In its sample, this clone was seen once. The V and J genes are TRBV28 and TRBJ1-2; no clear D gene. Germline CDR1 reads MDHEN; CDR2 reads SYDVKM. The CDR3 contains 15 residues. V lost 6 bases, J lost 2 bases, and 16 bases lay in between. CDR3 in amino acids: CASSSQLRENYGYTF. CDR3 nucleotide sequence: TGTGCCAGCAGCTCACAACTCCGGGAGAACTATGGCTACACCTTC.

J is TRBJ1-1 and V is TRBV7-2; 7 bases map to TRBD1. Looked up from germline, CDR1 is SGHTA and CDR2 is FQGNSA. The CDR3 runs 14 residues. The V segment lost 5 bases and the J segment 7 bases; nucleotides outside the gene matches: 10. In DNA form, the CDR3 reads TGTGCCAGCAGCACTCAGGGGGGCGGCTATGAAGCTTTCTTT. This sequence encodes CASSTQGGGYEAFF.

J is TRBJ2-1 and V is TRBV5-6; a possible D gene is TRBD1 (5 bases). The V end lost 3 bases, the J end lost 8 bases, and 9 bases lay between the germline ends. Germline-derived CDR1 and CDR2 are SGHDT and YYEEEE. The CDR3 is made up of 12 amino acids. The CDR3 loop reads CASSWKGDEQFF. DNA of the CDR3: TGTGCCAGCAGCTGGAAAGGGGATGAGCAGTTCTTC.

This sequence joins TRBV14 and TRBJ2-3; TRBD2 might be the D (5 bases). The ends were cut back, 5 bases at V and 1 base at J, with 13 bases in the middle. The CDR3 is 15 residues long. In germline, CDR1 is SGHDN, CDR2 FVKESK. CDR3 region: CASSVTSPRTDTQYF. The CDR3 nucleotides are TGTGCCAGCAGCGTCACTAGTCCACGCACAGATACGCAGTATTTT.

The chain uses TRBV27 and TRBJ1-1, with 8 bases lining up with TRBD1. V lost 2 bases and J lost 5; bases outside the gene matches: 7. In germline, CDR1 is MNHEY, CDR2 SMNVEV (reference sequence). This CDR3 has 15 residues. In DNA, the CDR3 is TGTGCCAGCAGTTTAAGCACAGGGGGATGGACTGAAGCTTTCTTT. Translation gives CASSLSTGGWTEAFF.

The chain joins TRBV19 to TRBJ2-1, with TRBD1 matching over 9 bases. Germline V gene lookup returns CDR1 LNHDA and CDR2 SQIVND (reference sequence). The ends lost 7 bases at V and 4 bases at J; junction bases unmatched: 8. The CDR3 length is 15 residues. In DNA form, the CDR3 reads TGTGCCAGTAACCGACAGGGGGTAACATACAATGAGCAGTTCTTC. Its protein product is CASNRQGVTYNEQFF.

CDR3 DNA sequence: TGTGCCAGCAGGCTAGCGGGGGCGAAGGGCGGGGAGCTGTTTTTT. This encodes CASRLAGAKGGELFF. The chain is built from TRBV7-2 and TRBJ2-2; 10 bases map to TRBD2. V gave up 6 bases and J gave up 7 bases; unmatched junction bases: 8. The CDR3 contains 15 residues. CDR1 is SGHTA, CDR2 FQGNSA, per germline.

The chain has TRBV15 and TRBJ2-7; tentatively, D is TRBD1 (6 bases). Deletions cut 0 bases from V and 4 bases from J, with 7 bases between. Germline V gene lookup returns CDR1 LNHNV and CDR2 YYDKDF (reference sequence). CDR3 length: 13 amino acids. In DNA form, the CDR3 reads TGTGCCACCAGCAGAGAACAGGGATACGAGCAGTACTTC. It encodes CATSREQGYEQYF.

This chain links TRBV27 with TRBJ1-4, with TRBD1 matching over 8 bases. The CDR3 is 13 residues long. V dropped 9 bases and J dropped 6; count of bases not matched to a gene: 6. The germline V gene has CDR1 MNHEY and CDR2 SMNVEV (reference sequence). Here the CDR3 DNA reads TGTGCCAGAACTGCGGACAGGGATGAAAAACTGTTTTTT. This sequence encodes CARTADRDEKLFF.

The chain uses TRBV6-2 or TRBV6-3 and TRBJ2-5, with a possible D match to TRBD1 (5 bases). Germline loops: CDR1 MNHEY, CDR2 SVGEGT. CDR3 length: 14 amino acids. With 3 bases removed from V and 3 bases from J, the gap between germline ends came to 11 bases. CDR3 protein: CASSYYRHEETQYF. The CDR3 DNA is TGTGCCAGCAGTTATTACAGGCACGAAGAGACCCAGTACTTC.

The chain has TRBV4-3 and TRBJ1-1, with 7 bases matching TRBD1. The germline gives CDR1 LGHNA, CDR2 YSLEER. The V and J ends lost 6 bases and 8 bases, in that order; junction bases with no gene match: 6. The CDR3 extends over 12 amino acids. The CDR3 loop is CASSTATGEAFF. CDR3 DNA sequence: TGCGCCAGCAGTACCGCGACAGGGGAAGCTTTCTTT.

This chain connects TRBV27 to TRBJ2-7; D call uncertain. The V end was cut by 3 bases, the J end by 5 bases, with 17 bases between. Germline CDR1 MNHEY, CDR2 SMNVEV (reference sequence). There are 15 residues in the CDR3. The CDR3 here is CASSFSRQVRHEQYF. CDR3 DNA sequence: TGTGCCAGCAGTTTTTCCCGGCAGGTTCGCCACGAGCAGTACTTC.

V gene TRBV4-1 combines with J gene TRBJ1-1; 7 bases match TRBD1. Germline V gives CDR1 MGHRA, CDR2 YSYEKL. The V gene end was trimmed by 0 bases and the J gene end by 2 bases; junction bases not matched to a gene: 15. The CDR3 runs 19 residues. The CDR3 region is CASSQEKQGIDGRNTEAFF. Written as DNA, the CDR3 is TGCGCCAGCAGCCAAGAAAAACAGGGGATCGATGGTAGAAACACTGAAGCTTTCTTT.

J is TRBJ1-6 and V is TRBV30, with 9 bases fitting TRBD1. The CDR3 is 18 amino acids. The trim removed 3 bases at V and 2 bases at J, leaving 11 bases unmatched. Germline V gene lookup returns CDR1 GTSNPN and CDR2 SVGIG (reference sequence). DNA of the CDR3: TGTGCCTGGAGAACACCACCGGGACAGGGAACCTATAATTCACCCCTCCACTTT. As protein: CAWRTPPGQGTYNSPLHF.

V gene TRBV6-4 combines with J gene TRBJ1-5, with 7 bases that match TRBD1. With 2 bases clipped from V and 6 bases from J, the junction kept 10 bases outside the gene matches. There are 16 residues in the CDR3. Per germline, CDR1 MRHNA and CDR2 SNTAGT. DNA for the CDR3: TGTGCCAGCAGTGACCCCAGACAGGGAGATGGTCAGCCCCAGCATTTT. Protein product: CASSDPRQGDGQPQHF.

This chain connects TRBV9 to TRBJ1-2, with 9 bases that match TRBD1. CDR3 size: 17 residues. Trimming removed 4 bases from V and 1 base from J; junction bases left unmatched: 11. CDR1 is SGDLS, CDR2 YYNGEE, per germline. The DNA for the CDR3 is TGTGCCAGCAGCTTAGGGACAGGGCCTGGGGGTAACTATGGCTACACCTTC. Its protein product is CASSLGTGPGGNYGYTF.

V gene TRBV7-9 combines with J gene TRBJ1-1; D perhaps matches TRBD1 (6 bases). Looked up from germline, CDR1 is SEHNR and CDR2 is FQNEAQ (reference sequence). This CDR3 is built from 13 residues. V shed 7 bases and J shed 1 base, with 10 bases lying between them. The CDR3 nucleotides are TGTGCCAGCACCCAACAGGGGAACACTGAAGCTTTCTTT. Amino acid sequence: CASTQQGNTEAFF.

Here the CDR3 DNA reads TGCGCCAGCAGCTCACGGACAGGAGACGGAAGAGAGCAGTTCTTC. Translating gives CASSSRTGDGREQFF. This chain connects TRBV5-1 to TRBJ2-1; 7 positions match TRBD1. The germline V gene encodes CDR1 SGHRS and CDR2 YFSETQ. CDR3 size: 15 residues. J was trimmed by 10 bases and V by 3 bases; bases with no gene match: 13.

V usage is TRBV5-4 and J usage is TRBJ1-1; 7 bases match TRBD1. CDR1 and CDR2 (germline): SGHNT, YYREEE (reference sequence). The ends lost 0 bases at V and 3 bases at J; junction bases unmatched: 5. CDR3 length equals 15 residues. This CDR3 reads CASSLEIGGYTEAFF. The CDR3 region has the DNA TGTGCCAGCAGCTTGGAAATAGGGGGCTACACTGAAGCTTTCTTT. The full variable domain, completed using reference TRBV5-4 and TRBJ1-1, is ETGVTQSPTHLIKTRGQQVTLRCSSQSGHNTVSWYQQALGQGPQFIFQYYREEENGRGNFPPRFSGLQFPNYSSELNVNALELDDSALYLCASSLEIGGYTEAFFGQGTRLTVV.

CDR3 loop: CASSLWSSAYNEQFF. The CDR3, as DNA: TGTGCCAGCAGTTTATGGAGCAGCGCCTACAATGAGCAGTTCTTC. The chain couples TRBV27 to TRBJ2-1; D remains unclear. Germline assignment: CDR1 MNHEY and CDR2 SMNVEV (reference sequence). The CDR3 is 15 residues long. The ends were cut back, 1 base at V and 2 bases at J, with 9 bases in the middle.

The chain carries TRBV27 and TRBJ2-7, with a weak D call TRBD1 (5 bases). V dropped 6 bases and J dropped 11 bases, with 14 bases sitting between them. Germline-derived CDR1 and CDR2 are MNHEY and SMNVEV (reference sequence). The CDR3 runs 11 residues. CDR3 bases: TGTGCCAGCAGGCTGGGGCTAAGGAAGTACTTC. Translating it yields CASRLGLRKYF.

In its sample, this clone was seen once. This rearrangement joins TRBV5-6 to TRBJ2-7, with unresolved D. Per the germline V gene, CDR1 is SGHDT and CDR2 is YYEEEE. The CDR3 length is 14 residues. V lost 0 bases to trimming and J lost 2 bases, with 9 bases between them. In DNA, the CDR3 is TGTGCCAGCAGCTTGGGGATCGACACCTACGAGCAGTACTTC. It yields the protein CASSLGIDTYEQYF.

The chain has TRBV27 and TRBJ1-1; TRBD1 matches 9 bases. Unmatched junction bases numbered 8, after V lost 4 bases and J lost 5 bases. In germline, CDR1 is MNHEY, CDR2 SMNVEV (reference sequence). This CDR3 spans 15 amino acids. The CDR3 DNA follows: TGTGCCAGCAGTTCCCTAGGGACAGGGCGGACTGAAGCTTTCTTT. Its translation is CASSSLGTGRTEAFF.

This clone was counted at least ten times. The genes are TRBV15 and TRBJ1-2, with 8 bases that match TRBD1. The CDR3 runs 14 residues. The J segment lost 8 bases and the V segment lost 5 bases, leaving 10 bases of the junction unmatched. Germline assignment: CDR1 LNHNV and CDR2 YYDKDF (reference sequence). The CDR3: CATSRRVTGDGYTF. CDR3 nucleotides: TGTGCCACCAGCCGTAGAGTGACAGGGGACGGCTACACCTTC. The full variable domain, in which reference TRBV15 and TRBJ1-2 provide the parts outside the CDR3, is DAMVIQNPRYQVTQFGKPVTLSCSQTLNHNVMYWYQQKSSQAPKLLFHYYDKDFNNEADTPDNFQSRRPNTSFCFLDIRSPGLGDTAMYLCATSRRVTGDGYTFGSGTRLTVV.

The rearrangement links TRBV6-6 to TRBJ1-2; 9 nucleotides agree with TRBD1. The junction had 4 bases not matched to a gene; V was cut back by 7 bases and J by 1 base. Germline assignment: CDR1 MNHNY and CDR2 SVGAGI (reference sequence). The CDR3 is made up of 14 amino acids. The CDR3 loop is CASTGTGHNYGYTF. CDR3 in DNA: TGTGCCAGCACCGGGACAGGGCATAACTATGGCTACACCTTC.